These T cell receptor beta chains were read from a single sample in a study of CD8 T cells in Susac syndrome. Each CDR3 protein gets one entry after TCRdb re-called the immunoSEQ multiplex PCR reads with MiXCR. The sample holds roughly 200,000 distinct CDR3 sequences; 95% are singletons and the top ten take 0.095% to 0.12%. What was sequenced was CD4+ T cells from PBMCs. The receptor source for this set is a human donor in good health. Both conserved end residues are part of each CDR3. A D gene is named only where the DNA matches it firmly. Clone size appears in some rows only: once, few, many, or a class for an expanded clone.

j_call	d_call	v_call	clone_size	cdr3_nt	cdr3_aa
TRBJ2-3	NA	TRBV3-1	NA	TGTGCCAGCAGTAGGTTCAGGGATTCGACAGATACGCAGTATTTT	CASSRFRDSTDTQYF
TRBJ2-5	NA	TRBV4-3	NA	TGCGCCAGCAGCCAAGATGCTCGGCCTCAAGAGACCCAGTACTTC	CASSQDARPQETQYF
TRBJ1-2	NA	TRBV20-1	NA	TGCAGTGCTAGGGACCCTGTCTACACCTTC	CSARDPVYTF
TRBJ1-1	NA	TRBV11-2	NA	TGTGCCAGCAGCTTCATAGGGGAAGCTTTCTTT	CASSFIGEAFF
TRBJ2-1	TRBD1	TRBV28	NA	TGTGCCAGCAGTGTACGGGACAGGGCAGTCAATGAGCAGTTCTTC	CASSVRDRAVNEQFF
TRBJ2-4	TRBD1	TRBV20-1	NA	TGCAGTGCTTCGACAGGGTGGGCCAAAAACATTCAGTACTTC	CSASTGWAKNIQYF
TRBJ2-2	NA	TRBV12-3/TRBV12-4	NA	TGTGCCAGCAGTTTCCGCGGGGGCAACACCGGGGAGCTGTTTTTT	CASSFRGGNTGELFF
TRBJ2-7	NA	TRBV27	NA	TGTGCCAGCAGCTTAGGGACTCGTGACGAGCAGTACTTC	CASSLGTRDEQYF
TRBJ1-5	NA	TRBV6-6	NA	TGTGCCAGCAGTTACTCTGGGGGCTATAGCAATCAGCCCCAGCATTTT	CASSYSGGYSNQPQHF
TRBJ2-5	TRBD2	TRBV20-1	once	TGCAGTGCTAGTTTTTGGGCGGGGGTGTTAGAGACCCAGTACTTC	CSASFWAGVLETQYF
TRBJ1-6	TRBD1	TRBV2	NA	TGTGCCAGCAGAGAACAGGGGGCCAACTCACCCCTCCACTTT	CASREQGANSPLHF
TRBJ2-5	TRBD2	TRBV27	NA	TGTGCCAGCAAGTGCGGGAGCGGAGAGACCCAGTACTTC	CASKCGSGETQYF
TRBJ1-2	NA	TRBV15	NA	TGTGCCACCAGCAGCATGACTGCTTTCTATGGCTACACCTTC	CATSSMTAFYGYTF
TRBJ1-1	TRBD1	TRBV29-1	NA	TGCAGCGTCGACGGGACAGTGAACACTGAAGCTTTCTTT	CSVDGTVNTEAFF
TRBJ2-7	TRBD1	TRBV12-3/TRBV12-4	NA	TGTGCCAGCAGGTGGACAGGGGGCTACGAGCAGTACTTC	CASRWTGGYEQYF